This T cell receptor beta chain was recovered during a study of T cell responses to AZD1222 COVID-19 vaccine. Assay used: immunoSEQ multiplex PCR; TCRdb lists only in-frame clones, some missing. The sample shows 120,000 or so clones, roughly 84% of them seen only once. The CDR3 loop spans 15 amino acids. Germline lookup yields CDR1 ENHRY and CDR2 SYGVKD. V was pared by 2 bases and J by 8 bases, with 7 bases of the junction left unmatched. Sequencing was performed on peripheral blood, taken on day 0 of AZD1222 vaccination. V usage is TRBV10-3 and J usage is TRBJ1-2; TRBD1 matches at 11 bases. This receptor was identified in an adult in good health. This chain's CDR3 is CAISEAGQGARGYTF. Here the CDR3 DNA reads TGTGCCATCAGTGAGGCCGGACAGGGGGCGCGAGGCTACACCTTC.